Sequencing of this TCR beta chain was carried out in a study of lymphopenia after photon versus proton radiotherapy (dated by TCRdb to the late 2010s). Turning to the overall study: Photon and proton radiation therapy were compared by the study for their immunological effects in patients with gastrointestinal tumors who developed high-grade lymphopenia. The cohort comprised some 20 patients with gastrointestinal tumors who received either photon or proton therapy and then developed lymphopenia. The goal of the study was to describe how the two radiation modalities differ in their effects on the immune system. What the study reported, not specific to this receptor: After the lymphocyte count nadir, photon-treated repertoires showed oligoclonal expansion, especially of CD8+ Temra cells, which drove the drop in diversity. The survival association was assessed only in patients who died, and the authors presented better survival with proton therapy as a possibility rather than a demonstrated result. Across the cohort, among patients who died, a greater drop in TCR diversity after the nadir was inversely correlated with overall survival time. Proton-treated patients stayed relatively stable during treatment, while photon-treated patients lost naive T cells and TCR diversity and gained effector/memory populations.

The library was made by the immunoSEQ multiplex PCR assay. T cell repertoires were profiled with deep sequencing of rearranged TCR beta loci together with multiparametric flow cytometry. Sourced from immuneACCESS, this table was stored by TCRdb with only in-frame sequences that have V and J called. A share of the clones is absent; for the studies checked, an unresolved V gene accounts for under half, and the remainder has no known explanation. The sample data list 15,000 to 20,000 clones, and roughly nine tenths of these were observed just once. Of the sample, 45% to 60% is held by the ten largest clones. A remark on this clone: It lacks a known antigen. No base-level quality is on record; no much larger clone is a single base apart.

The source is an older woman with cholangiocarcinoma. Some clones in this sample may be carry-over from other donors' samples. The sample here was peripheral blood, taken from a patient treated with proton-based radiotherapy.

This receptor has the CDR3 CASSPSGLRPYNEQFF. The nucleotide sequence is given as TGTGCCAGCAGTCCCTCCGGACTCCGACCCTACAATGAGCAGTTCTTC. The receptor chain draws on TRBV27 and TRBJ2-1, and TRBD2 may be the D gene, going by 5 matching bases. The CDR3, cysteine through phenylalanine, is 16 amino acids long. Of all the DNA, just the CDR3 is kept, 48 bases in frame from base 1. V gives up 5 bases and J gives up 2 bases, and the segment between their germline ends measures 16 bases. From a lookup of the germline V gene (reference sequence), CDR1 and CDR2 are MNHEY and SMNVEV.